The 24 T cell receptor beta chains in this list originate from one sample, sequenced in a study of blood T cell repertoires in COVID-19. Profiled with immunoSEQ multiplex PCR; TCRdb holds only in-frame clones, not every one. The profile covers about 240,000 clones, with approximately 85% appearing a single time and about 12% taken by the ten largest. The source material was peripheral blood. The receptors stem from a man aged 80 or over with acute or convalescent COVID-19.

CDR3 protein: CASIRGTGPQETQYF. The CDR3 DNA reads as TGTGCCAGCATTAGGGGGACAGGGCCCCAAGAGACCCAGTACTTC. This chain links TRBV7-2 with TRBJ2-5; 9 bases are shared with TRBD1. The CDR3 contains 15 residues. With V trimmed by 7 bases and J by 1 base, 7 bases remained unmatched. Germline V CDR1 and CDR2: SGHTA, FQGNSA.

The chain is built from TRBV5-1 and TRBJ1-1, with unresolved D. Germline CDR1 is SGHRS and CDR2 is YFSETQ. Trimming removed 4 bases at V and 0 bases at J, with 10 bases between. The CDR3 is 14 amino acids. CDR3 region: CASSRRGVNTEAFF. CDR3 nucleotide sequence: TGCGCCAGCAGCCGGCGAGGCGTGAACACTGAAGCTTTCTTT.

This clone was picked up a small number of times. The CDR3 DNA sequence: TGCGCCAGCAGCATTGCCGGGACAGACATTACTGAAGCTTTCTTT. Protein product: CASSIAGTDITEAFF. The V and J genes are TRBV5-1 and TRBJ1-1; TRBD1 agrees at 7 bases. Germline values: CDR1 SGHRS, CDR2 YFSETQ. This CDR3 region has 15 residues. Trimming at V came to 4 bases and at J to 5 bases, leaving 11 bases not matched to a gene.

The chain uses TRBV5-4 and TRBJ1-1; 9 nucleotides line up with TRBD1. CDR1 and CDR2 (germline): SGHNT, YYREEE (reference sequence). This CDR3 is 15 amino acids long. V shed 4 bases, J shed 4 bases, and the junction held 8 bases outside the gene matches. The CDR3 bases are TGTGCCAGCAGCAGCGGGGACAGGGTCAGCACTGAAGCTTTCTTT. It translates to CASSSGDRVSTEAFF.

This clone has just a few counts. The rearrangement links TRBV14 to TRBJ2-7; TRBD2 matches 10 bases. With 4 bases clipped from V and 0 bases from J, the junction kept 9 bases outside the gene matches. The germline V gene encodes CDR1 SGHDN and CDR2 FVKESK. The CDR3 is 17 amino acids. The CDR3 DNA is TGTGCCAGCAGCCGATCCGGACTAGCGGACAACTCCTACGAGCAGTACTTC. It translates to CASSRSGLADNSYEQYF.

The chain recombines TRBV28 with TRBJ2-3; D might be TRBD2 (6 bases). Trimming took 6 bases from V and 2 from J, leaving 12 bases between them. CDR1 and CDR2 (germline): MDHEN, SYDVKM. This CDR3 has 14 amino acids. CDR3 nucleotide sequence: TGTGCCAGCAGGGGGCGGGGCCTCACAGATACGCAGTATTTT. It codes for CASRGRGLTDTQYF.

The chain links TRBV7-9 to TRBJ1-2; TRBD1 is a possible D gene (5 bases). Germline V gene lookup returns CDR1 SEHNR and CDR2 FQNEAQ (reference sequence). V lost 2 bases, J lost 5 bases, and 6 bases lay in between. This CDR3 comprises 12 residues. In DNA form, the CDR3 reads TGTGCCAGCAGCTTACCAGGGTATGGCTACACCTTC. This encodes CASSLPGYGYTF.

The CDR3 loop reads CASGRGLITDTQYF. In DNA form, the CDR3 reads TGCGCCAGCGGCAGGGGCCTAATCACAGATACGCAGTATTTT. This chain links TRBV5-1 with TRBJ2-3; maybe TRBD1 (6 bases). This CDR3 has 14 amino acids. CDR1 SGHRS and CDR2 YFSETQ come from the germline V gene. Trimming pared 7 bases from V and 2 bases from J, leaving 14 bases between.

The CDR3 coding sequence is TGTGCCAGTCAGATCGGGGACAGGGTGATCTACACCTTC. Translating gives CASQIGDRVIYTF. This sequence joins TRBV6-6 and TRBJ1-2; 9 bases line up with TRBD1. Germline V CDR1 and CDR2: MNHNY, SVGAGI (reference sequence). This CDR3 is built from 13 residues. V shed 9 bases, J shed 10 bases, and the junction held 12 bases outside the gene matches.

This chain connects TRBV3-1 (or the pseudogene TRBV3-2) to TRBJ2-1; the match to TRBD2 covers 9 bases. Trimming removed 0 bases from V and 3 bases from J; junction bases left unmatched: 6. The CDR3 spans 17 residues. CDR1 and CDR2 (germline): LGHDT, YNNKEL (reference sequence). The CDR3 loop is CASSQEVAGGIYNEQFF. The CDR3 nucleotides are TGTGCCAGCAGCCAAGAGGTGGCGGGAGGGATCTACAATGAGCAGTTCTTC.

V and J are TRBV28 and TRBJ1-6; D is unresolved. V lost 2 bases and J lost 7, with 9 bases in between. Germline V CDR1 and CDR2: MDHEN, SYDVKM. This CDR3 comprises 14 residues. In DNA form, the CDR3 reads TGTGCCAGCAGTTTAGTCCTGAGGAATTCACCCCTCCACTTT. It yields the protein CASSLVLRNSPLHF.

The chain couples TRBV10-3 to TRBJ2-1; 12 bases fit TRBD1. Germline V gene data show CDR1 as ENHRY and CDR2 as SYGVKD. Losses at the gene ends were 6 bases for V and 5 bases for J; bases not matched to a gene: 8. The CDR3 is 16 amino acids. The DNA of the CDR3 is TGTGCCATCAGCCACCCGGGACAGGGGGCGCACAATGAGCAGTTCTTC. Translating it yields CAISHPGQGAHNEQFF.

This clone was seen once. CDR3 in amino acids: CASRVGLAVPDEQYF. CDR3 sequence (DNA): TGTGCCAGCAGGGTTGGACTAGCGGTCCCCGACGAGCAGTACTTC. The rearrangement joins TRBV5-4 to TRBJ2-7; 10 bases match TRBD2. V was pared by 5 bases and J by 5 bases, with 10 bases of the junction left unmatched. The CDR3 extends over 15 amino acids. Germline-derived CDR1 and CDR2 are SGHNT and YYREEE (reference sequence).

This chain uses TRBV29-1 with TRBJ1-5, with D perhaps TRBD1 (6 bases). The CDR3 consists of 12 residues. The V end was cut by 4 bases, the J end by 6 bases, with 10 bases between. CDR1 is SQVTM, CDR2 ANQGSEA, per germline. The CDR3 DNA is TGCAGCGTTGGGGGGCTTAGTCAGCCCCAGCATTTT. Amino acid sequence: CSVGGLSQPQHF. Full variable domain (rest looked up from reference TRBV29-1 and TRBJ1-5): SAVISQKPSRDICQRGTSLTIQCQVDSQVTMMFWYRQQPGQSLTLIATANQGSEATYESGFVIDKFPISRPNLTFSTLTVSNMSPEDSSIYLCSVGGLSQPQHFGDGTRLSIL.

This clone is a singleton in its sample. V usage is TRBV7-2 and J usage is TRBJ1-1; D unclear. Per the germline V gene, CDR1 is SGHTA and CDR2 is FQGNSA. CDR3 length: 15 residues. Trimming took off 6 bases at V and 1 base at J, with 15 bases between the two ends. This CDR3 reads CASRARAARNTEAFF. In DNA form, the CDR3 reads TGTGCCAGCAGGGCGAGGGCGGCCCGGAACACTGAAGCTTTCTTT. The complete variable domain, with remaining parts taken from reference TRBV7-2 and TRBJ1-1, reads GAGVSQSPSNKVTEKGKDVELRCDPISGHTALYWYRQSLGQGLEFLIYFQGNSAPDKSGLPSDRFSAERTGGSVSTLTIQRTQQEDSAVYLCASRARAARNTEAFFGQGTRLTVV.

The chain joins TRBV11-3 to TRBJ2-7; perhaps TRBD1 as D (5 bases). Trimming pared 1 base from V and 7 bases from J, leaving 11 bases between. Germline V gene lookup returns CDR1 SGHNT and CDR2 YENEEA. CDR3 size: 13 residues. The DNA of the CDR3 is TGTGCCAGCAGCTTAGCTGGAAGGGGTGAGCAGTACTTC. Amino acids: CASSLAGRGEQYF. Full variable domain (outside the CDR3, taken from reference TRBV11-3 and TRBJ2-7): EAGVVQSPRYKIIEKKQPVAFWCNPISGHNTLYWYLQNLGQGPELLIRYENEEAVDDSQLPKDRFSAERLKGVDSTLKIQPAELGDSAVYLCASSLAGRGEQYFGPGTRLTVT.

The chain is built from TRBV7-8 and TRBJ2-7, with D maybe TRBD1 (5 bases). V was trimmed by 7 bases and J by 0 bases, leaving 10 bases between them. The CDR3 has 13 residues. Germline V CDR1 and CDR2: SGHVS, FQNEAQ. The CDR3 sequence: CASTNRISYEQYF. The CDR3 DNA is TGTGCCAGCACGAACAGGATCTCCTACGAGCAGTACTTC.

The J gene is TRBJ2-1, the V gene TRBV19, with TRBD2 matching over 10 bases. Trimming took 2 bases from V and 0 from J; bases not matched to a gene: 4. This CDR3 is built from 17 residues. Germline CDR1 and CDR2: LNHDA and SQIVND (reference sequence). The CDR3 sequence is CASSIIAGGFSYNEQFF. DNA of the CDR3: TGTGCCAGTAGTATAATAGCGGGGGGTTTCTCCTACAATGAGCAGTTCTTC.

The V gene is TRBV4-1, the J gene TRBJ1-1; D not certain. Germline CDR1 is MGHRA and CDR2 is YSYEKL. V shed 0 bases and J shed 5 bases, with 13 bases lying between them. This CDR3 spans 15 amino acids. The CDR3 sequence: CASSQEWRDGTEAFF. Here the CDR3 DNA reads TGCGCCAGCAGCCAAGAATGGAGGGATGGGACTGAAGCTTTCTTT.

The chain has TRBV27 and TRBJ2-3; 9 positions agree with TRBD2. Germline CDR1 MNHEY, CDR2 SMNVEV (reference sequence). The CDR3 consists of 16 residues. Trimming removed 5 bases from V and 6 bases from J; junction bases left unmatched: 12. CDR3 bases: TGTGCCAGCAGTACCCCGACTAGCGCGGGAGGGGATACGCAGTATTTT. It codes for CASSTPTSAGGDTQYF.

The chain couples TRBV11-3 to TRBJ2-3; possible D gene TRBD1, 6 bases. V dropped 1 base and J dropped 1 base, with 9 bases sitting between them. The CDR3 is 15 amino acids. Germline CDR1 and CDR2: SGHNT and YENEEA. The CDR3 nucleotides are TGTGCCAGCAGCTTAGTGGGGGCGGGCACAGATACGCAGTATTTT. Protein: CASSLVGAGTDTQYF.

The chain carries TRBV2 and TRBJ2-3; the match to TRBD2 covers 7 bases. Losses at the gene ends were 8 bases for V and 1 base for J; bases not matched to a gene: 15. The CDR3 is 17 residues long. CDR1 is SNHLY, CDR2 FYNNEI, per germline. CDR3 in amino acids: CASRHRSGMYGTDTQYF. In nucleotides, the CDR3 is TGTGCCAGCCGACATCGGAGCGGGATGTACGGCACAGATACGCAGTATTTT.

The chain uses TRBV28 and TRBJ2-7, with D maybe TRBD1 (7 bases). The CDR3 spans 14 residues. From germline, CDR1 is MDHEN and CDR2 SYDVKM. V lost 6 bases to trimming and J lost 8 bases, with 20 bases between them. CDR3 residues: CASRDYRQGGKQYF. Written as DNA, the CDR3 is TGTGCCAGCAGGGACTACCGACAGGGTGGGAAGCAGTACTTC.

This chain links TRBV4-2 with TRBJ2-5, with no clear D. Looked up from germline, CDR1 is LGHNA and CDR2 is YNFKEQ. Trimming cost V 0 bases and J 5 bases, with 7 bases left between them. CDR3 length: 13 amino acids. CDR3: CASSQDPYETQYF. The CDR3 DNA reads TGTGCCAGCAGCCAAGACCCTTATGAGACCCAGTACTTC.